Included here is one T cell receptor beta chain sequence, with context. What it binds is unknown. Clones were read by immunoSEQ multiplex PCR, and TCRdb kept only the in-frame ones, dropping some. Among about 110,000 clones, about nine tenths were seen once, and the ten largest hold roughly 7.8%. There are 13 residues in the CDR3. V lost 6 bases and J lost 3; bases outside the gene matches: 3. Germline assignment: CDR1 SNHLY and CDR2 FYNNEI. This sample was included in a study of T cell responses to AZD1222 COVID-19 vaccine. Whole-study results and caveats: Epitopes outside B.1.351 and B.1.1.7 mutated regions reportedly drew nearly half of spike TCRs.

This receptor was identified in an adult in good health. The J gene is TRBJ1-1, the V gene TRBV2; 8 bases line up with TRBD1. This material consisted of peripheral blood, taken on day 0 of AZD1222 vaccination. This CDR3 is CASSQTGDTEAFF. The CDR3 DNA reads TGTGCCAGCAGCCAGACAGGGGACACTGAAGCTTTCTTT.